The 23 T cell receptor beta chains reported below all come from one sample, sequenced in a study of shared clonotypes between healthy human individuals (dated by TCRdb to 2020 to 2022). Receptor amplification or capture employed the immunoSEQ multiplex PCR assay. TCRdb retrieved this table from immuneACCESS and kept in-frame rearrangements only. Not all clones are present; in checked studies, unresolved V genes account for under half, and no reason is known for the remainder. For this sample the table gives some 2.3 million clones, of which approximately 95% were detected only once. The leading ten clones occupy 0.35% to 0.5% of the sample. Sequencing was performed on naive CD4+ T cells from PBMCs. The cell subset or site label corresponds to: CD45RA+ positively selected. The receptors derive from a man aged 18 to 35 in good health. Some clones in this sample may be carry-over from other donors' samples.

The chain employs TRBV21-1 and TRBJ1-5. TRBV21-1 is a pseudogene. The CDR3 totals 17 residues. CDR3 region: CASREPPGEAVNQPQHF. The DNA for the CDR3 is TGTGCCAGCAGGGAACCCCCGGGGGAGGCGGTCAATCAGCCCCAGCATTTT.

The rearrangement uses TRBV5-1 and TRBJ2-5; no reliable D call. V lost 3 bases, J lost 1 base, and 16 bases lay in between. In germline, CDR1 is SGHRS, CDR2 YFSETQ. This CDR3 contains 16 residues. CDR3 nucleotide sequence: TGCGCCAGCAGCTGGGCCGTGGGGTTGGGCCAAGAGACCCAGTACTTC. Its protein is CASSWAVGLGQETQYF.

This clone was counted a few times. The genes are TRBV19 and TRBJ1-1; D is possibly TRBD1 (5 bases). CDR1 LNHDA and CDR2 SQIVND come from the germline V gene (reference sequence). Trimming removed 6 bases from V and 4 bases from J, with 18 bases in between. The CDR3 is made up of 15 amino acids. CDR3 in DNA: TGTGCCAGTAGCTTCCTTCAGGGCCCCGGCACTGAAGCTTTCTTT. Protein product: CASSFLQGPGTEAFF.

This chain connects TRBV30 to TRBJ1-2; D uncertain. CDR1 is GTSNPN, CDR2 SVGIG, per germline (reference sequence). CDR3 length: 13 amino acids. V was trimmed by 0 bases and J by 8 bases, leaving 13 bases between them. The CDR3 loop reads CAWSVLEGLGYTF. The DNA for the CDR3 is TGTGCCTGGAGTGTACTGGAAGGTCTCGGCTACACCTTC.

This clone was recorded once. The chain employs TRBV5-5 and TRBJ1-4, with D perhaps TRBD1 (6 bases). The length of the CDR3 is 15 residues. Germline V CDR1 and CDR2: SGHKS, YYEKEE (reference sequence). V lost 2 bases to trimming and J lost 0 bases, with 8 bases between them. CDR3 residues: CASSFEGATNEKLFF. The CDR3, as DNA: TGTGCCAGCAGCTTCGAGGGGGCAACTAATGAAAAACTGTTTTTT.

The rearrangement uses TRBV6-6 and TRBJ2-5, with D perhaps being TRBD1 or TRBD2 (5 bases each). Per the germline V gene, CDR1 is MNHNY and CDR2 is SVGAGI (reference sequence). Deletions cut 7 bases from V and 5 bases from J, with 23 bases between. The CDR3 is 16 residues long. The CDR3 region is CASTPTLGTSQETQYF. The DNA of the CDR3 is TGTGCCAGCACCCCAACGCTCGGGACCTCCCAGGAGACCCAGTACTTC.

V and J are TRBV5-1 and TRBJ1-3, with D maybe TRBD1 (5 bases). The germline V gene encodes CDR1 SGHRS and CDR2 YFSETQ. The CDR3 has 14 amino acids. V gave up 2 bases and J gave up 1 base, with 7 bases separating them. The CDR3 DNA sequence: TGCGCCAGCAGCTTTGGGGGATCTGGAAACACCATATATTTT. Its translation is CASSFGGSGNTIYF.

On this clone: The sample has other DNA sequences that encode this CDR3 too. In DNA, the CDR3 is TGTGCCAGCAGTTCTCAAGGCTATGGCTACACCTTC. This sequence encodes CASSSQGYGYTF. The gene calls are TRBV6-5 and TRBJ1-2; no reliable D call. The CDR3 is 12 residues long. V was pared by 4 bases and J by 4 bases, with 7 bases between. Germline V lookup: CDR1 MNHEY, CDR2 SVGAGI.

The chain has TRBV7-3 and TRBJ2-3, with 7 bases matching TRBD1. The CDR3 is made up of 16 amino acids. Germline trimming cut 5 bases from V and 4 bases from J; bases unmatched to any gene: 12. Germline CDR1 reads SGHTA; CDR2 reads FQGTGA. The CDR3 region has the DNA TGTGCCAGCAGCCCCCAGCGGACAGGTGGAGCAGATACGCAGTATTTT. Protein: CASSPQRTGGADTQYF.

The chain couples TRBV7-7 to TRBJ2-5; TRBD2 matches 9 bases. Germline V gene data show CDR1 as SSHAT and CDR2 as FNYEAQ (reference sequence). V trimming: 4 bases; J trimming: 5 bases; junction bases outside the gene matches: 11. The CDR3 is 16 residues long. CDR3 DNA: TGTGCCAGCAGCTCGGGGGTGGGACTAGCTCCCGAGACCCAGTACTTC. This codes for CASSSGVGLAPETQYF. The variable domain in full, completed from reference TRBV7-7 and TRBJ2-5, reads GAGVSQSPRYKVTKRGQDVTLRCDPISSHATLYWYQQALGQGPEFLTYFNYEAQPDKSGLPSDRFSAERPEGSISTLTIQRTEQRDSAMYRCASSSGVGLAPETQYFGPGTRLLVL.

In DNA form, the CDR3 reads TGTGCCAGCAGCTTAGGCGACAGGGCTCTCTACGAGCAGTACTTC. Its protein product is CASSLGDRALYEQYF. The chain has TRBV7-6 and TRBJ2-7, with 7 bases that match TRBD1. V lost 1 base and J lost 3; bases outside the gene matches: 6. Germline lookup yields CDR1 SGHVS and CDR2 FNYEAQ. CDR3 length equals 15 residues. Looking up the rest from reference TRBV7-6 and TRBJ2-7 gives the full variable domain: GAGVSQSPRYKVTKRGQDVALRCDPISGHVSLYWYRQALGQGPEFLTYFNYEAQQDKSGLPNDRFSAERPEGSISTLTIQRTEQRDSAMYRCASSLGDRALYEQYFGPGTRLTVT.

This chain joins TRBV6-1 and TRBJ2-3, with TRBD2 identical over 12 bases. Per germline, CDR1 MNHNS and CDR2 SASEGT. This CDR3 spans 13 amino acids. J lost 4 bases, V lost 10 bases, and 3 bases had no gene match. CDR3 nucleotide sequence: TGTGCCACCCTAGCGGGAGGGCCAGATACGCAGTATTTT. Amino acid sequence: CATLAGGPDTQYF.

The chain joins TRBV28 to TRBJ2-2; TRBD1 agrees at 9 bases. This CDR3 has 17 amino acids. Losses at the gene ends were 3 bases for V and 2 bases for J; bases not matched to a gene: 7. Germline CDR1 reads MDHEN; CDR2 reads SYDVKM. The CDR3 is CASSFYTGQGNTGELFF. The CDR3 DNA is TGTGCCAGCAGTTTCTACACGGGACAGGGTAACACCGGGGAGCTGTTTTTT.

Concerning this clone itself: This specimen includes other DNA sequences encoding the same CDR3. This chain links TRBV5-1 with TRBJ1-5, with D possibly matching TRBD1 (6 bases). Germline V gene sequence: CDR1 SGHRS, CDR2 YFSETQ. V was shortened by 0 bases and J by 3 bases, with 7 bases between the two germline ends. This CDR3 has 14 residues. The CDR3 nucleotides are TGCGCCAGCAGCTTGGGGGGGCCCAATCAGCCCCAGCATTTT. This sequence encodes CASSLGGPNQPQHF.

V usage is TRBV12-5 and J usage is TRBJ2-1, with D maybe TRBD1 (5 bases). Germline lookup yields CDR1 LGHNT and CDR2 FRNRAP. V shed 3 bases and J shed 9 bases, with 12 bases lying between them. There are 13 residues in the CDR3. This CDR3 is CASGFPDRREQFF. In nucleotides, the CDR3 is TGTGCTAGTGGTTTTCCCGACAGACGTGAGCAGTTCTTC.

CDR3 sequence reads: CASSQDDARNPYSNQPQHF. Here the CDR3 DNA reads TGCGCCAGCAGCCAAGATGATGCCAGGAATCCCTATAGCAATCAGCCCCAGCATTTT. This chain joins TRBV4-1 and TRBJ1-5; D is unresolved. CDR3 length: 19 residues. Germline CDR1 is MGHRA and CDR2 is YSYEKL. The V and J ends lost 0 bases and 0 bases respectively, with 18 bases between them.

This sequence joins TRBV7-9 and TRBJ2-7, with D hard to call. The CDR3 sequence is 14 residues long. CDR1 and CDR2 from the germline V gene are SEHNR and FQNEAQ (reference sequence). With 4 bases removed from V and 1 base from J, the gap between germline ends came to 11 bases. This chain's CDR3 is CASSSRVGSYEQYF. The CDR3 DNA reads TGTGCCAGCAGCTCACGCGTAGGGTCCTACGAGCAGTACTTC.

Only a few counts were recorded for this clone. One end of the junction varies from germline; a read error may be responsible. The chain's CDR3 is CSVGGMNAEAFF. CDR3 in DNA: TGCAGCGTAGGGGGTATGAACGCTGAAGCTTTCTTT. The gene calls are TRBV29-1 and TRBJ1-1, with D perhaps matching TRBD1 (6 bases). This CDR3 is 12 amino acids long. CDR1 and CDR2 from the germline V gene are SQVTM and ANQGSEA.

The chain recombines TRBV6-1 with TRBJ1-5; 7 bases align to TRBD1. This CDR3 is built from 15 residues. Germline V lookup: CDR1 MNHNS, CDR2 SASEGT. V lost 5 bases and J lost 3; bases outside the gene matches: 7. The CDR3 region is CASSRKGQSNQPQHF. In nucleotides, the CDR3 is TGTGCCAGCAGTAGAAAGGGACAGTCCAATCAGCCCCAGCATTTT.

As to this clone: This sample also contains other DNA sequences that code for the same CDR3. The CDR3 loop is CASSLEGGSADTQYF. CDR3 nucleotides: TGTGCCAGCAGCTTGGAGGGGGGCAGTGCAGATACGCAGTATTTT. The genes are TRBV7-2 and TRBJ2-3; the D gene could be TRBD1 or TRBD2 (6 bases each). The CDR3 is 15 residues long. Trimming shortened V by 3 bases and J by 4 bases, and 14 bases separated the two germline ends. Per the germline V gene, CDR1 is SGHTA and CDR2 is FQGNSA.

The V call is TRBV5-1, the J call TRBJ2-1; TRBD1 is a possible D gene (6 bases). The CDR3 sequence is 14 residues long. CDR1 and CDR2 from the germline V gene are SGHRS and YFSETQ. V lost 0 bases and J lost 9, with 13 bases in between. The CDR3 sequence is CASSLGTADGEQFF. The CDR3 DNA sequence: TGCGCCAGCAGCTTGGGGACAGCGGATGGTGAGCAGTTCTTC.

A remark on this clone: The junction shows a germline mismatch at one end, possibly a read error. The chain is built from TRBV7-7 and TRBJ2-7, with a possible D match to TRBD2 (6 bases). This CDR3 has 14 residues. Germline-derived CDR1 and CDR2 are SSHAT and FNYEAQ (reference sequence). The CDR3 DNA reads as TGTGCCAGCAGCTTAGAGGAGGGCTCCTACGAGCAGTGCTTC. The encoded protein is CASSLEEGSYEQCF.

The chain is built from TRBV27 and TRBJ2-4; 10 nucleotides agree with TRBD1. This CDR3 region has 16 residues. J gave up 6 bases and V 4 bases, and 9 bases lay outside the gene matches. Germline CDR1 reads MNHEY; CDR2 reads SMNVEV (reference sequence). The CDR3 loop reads CASSSKPTGGSNIQYF. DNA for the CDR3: TGTGCCAGCAGTTCCAAACCGACAGGGGGCTCAAACATTCAGTACTTC.